This TCR beta chain came from a study of vaccination and CD4 T cells after COVID-19. The assay that was used to sequence DNA from cultured CD4+ T cells was the Oncomine TCR Beta short-read assay. TCRdb reprocessed the PCR reads via MiXCR and lists one record per CDR3 protein. The sample holds over 9,000 distinct CDR3 sequences, 45% to 65% seen once. Turning to this clonotype: Its antigen is currently unknown.

Treatment noted: approximately nine-day PBMC culture with coronavirus spike peptide pools or control peptides (ViraFEST assay). Wells that each held a few million PBMCs were cultured with 9.5 to 10 IU/ml IL-2 and 10 ug/ml peptide pools. By negative selection, CD4+ T cells were isolated once culture had run for around ten days. The CDR3 length is 14 residues. J lost 1 base, V lost 1 base, and 0 bases had no gene match. Germline assignment: CDR1 SGHRS and CDR2 YFSETQ. General study findings and limits: Spike mono-reactive status applied to 304 of 307 vaccine-specific clones in convalescent patients.

The chain links TRBV5-1 to TRBJ1-2; 8 bases are shared with TRBD1. This receptor was identified in a human donor who had recovered from COVID-19. The sequencing sample was made of CD4+ T cells from blood, cultured in vitro. CDR3 sequence reads: CASSLTGGNYGYTF. The CDR3 nucleotides are TGCGCCAGCAGCTTGACAGGGGGTAACTATGGCTACACCTTC.